Presented here are 32 T cell receptor beta chains from one specimen sequenced in a study of control samples from healthy donors and cancer patients. Only in-frame clones appear in the TCRdb table, and some are missing; sequencing was by immunoSEQ multiplex PCR. The sample consists of 130,000 or so clones, roughly 86% of them appearing once. Sequencing was done on a sample of PBMCs. Every receptor here comes from a middle-aged man with head and neck cancer.

The rearrangement joins TRBV7-9 to TRBJ2-3, with no clear D. CDR1 is SEHNR, CDR2 FQNEAQ, per germline (reference sequence). The CDR3 has 15 residues. The ends were cut back, 4 bases at V and 0 bases at J, with 11 bases in the middle. CDR3 nucleotide sequence: TGTGCCAGCAGCTCCGGCAGGTCCAGCACAGATACGCAGTATTTT. Its protein product is CASSSGRSSTDTQYF.

J is TRBJ2-2 and V is TRBV27, with D unclear. The length of the CDR3 is 16 residues. Trimming left V 0 bases short and J 3 bases short, with 11 bases between. Germline V gene sequence: CDR1 MNHEY, CDR2 SMNVEV (reference sequence). The DNA of the CDR3 is TGTGCCAGCAGTTTATCGAGCAGCTTATACACCGGGGAGCTGTTTTTT. This translates into CASSLSSSLYTGELFF.

The chain employs TRBV6-5 and TRBJ2-7; the match to TRBD1 covers 9 bases. The trim removed 4 bases at V and 2 bases at J, leaving 3 bases unmatched. The CDR3 has 14 amino acids. Germline V CDR1 and CDR2: MNHEY, SVGAGI. The CDR3 region is CASSSTGGTYEQYF. As DNA, the CDR3 is TGTGCCAGCAGTTCGACAGGGGGGACCTACGAGCAGTACTTC.

The chain uses TRBV27 and TRBJ1-1; no reliable D call. Looked up from germline, CDR1 is MNHEY and CDR2 is SMNVEV (reference sequence). The CDR3 covers 14 residues. Trimming removed 1 base from V and 1 base from J, with 7 bases in between. The CDR3 coding sequence is TGTGCCAGCAGTTTATACGGTCAGAACACTGAAGCTTTCTTT. Protein sequence: CASSLYGQNTEAFF.

The rearrangement links TRBV18 to TRBJ1-1; 12 bases are shared with TRBD1. CDR1 KGHSH and CDR2 LQKENI come from the germline V gene. The CDR3 contains 17 residues. V trimming: 5 bases; J trimming: 5 bases; junction bases outside the gene matches: 12. The CDR3 sequence: CASSSRRDRGLDTEAFF. As DNA, the CDR3 is TGTGCCAGCTCATCGCGCCGGGACAGGGGGCTGGATACTGAAGCTTTCTTT.

V is TRBV10-3 and J is TRBJ1-6, with 7 positions matching TRBD1. The CDR3 covers 15 residues. Losses at the gene ends were 5 bases for V and 5 bases for J; bases not matched to a gene: 6. Germline assignment: CDR1 ENHRY and CDR2 SYGVKD. The CDR3 spells CAISQDDRDNSPLHF. CDR3 bases: TGTGCCATCAGTCAGGATGACAGGGATAATTCACCCCTCCACTTT.

The V gene is TRBV18, the J gene TRBJ2-6; D remains unclear. Germline CDR1 reads KGHSH; CDR2 reads LQKENI. V was pared by 3 bases and J by 0 bases, with 9 bases between. CDR3 length: 16 amino acids. CDR3 coding DNA: TGTGCCAGCTCACCTCAGATAAGCTCTGGGGCCAACGTCCTGACTTTC. This gives the protein CASSPQISSGANVLTF.

The DNA for the CDR3 is TGCGCCAGCAGCGGAGCGGAAAGCTCCTACAATGAGCAGTTCTTC. The encoded protein is CASSGAESSYNEQFF. The genes are TRBV10-2 and TRBJ2-1; tentatively, D is TRBD2 (5 bases). Deletions cut 6 bases from V and 0 bases from J, with 12 bases between. Germline V gives CDR1 WSHSY, CDR2 SAAADI. CDR3 length equals 15 residues.

The V call is TRBV10-3, the J call TRBJ1-2; 7 bases match TRBD1. V was clipped by 2 bases and J by 6 bases; unmatched bases: 9. The CDR3 is 15 residues long. Germline V gene data show CDR1 as ENHRY and CDR2 as SYGVKD. CDR3 residues: CAISETEGRGHGYTF. The CDR3 nucleotides are TGTGCCATCAGTGAGACAGAGGGGAGGGGGCATGGCTACACCTTC.

The V call is TRBV5-4, the J call TRBJ2-1; 10 bases match TRBD2. V lost 4 bases and J lost 2; bases outside the gene matches: 12. The CDR3 loop spans 18 amino acids. Germline lookup yields CDR1 SGHNT and CDR2 YYREEE (reference sequence). CDR3 DNA sequence: TGTGCCAGCAGCCCCCTCCCTAGCGGGAGTACCACCTACAATGAGCAGTTCTTC. It codes for CASSPLPSGSTTYNEQFF.

The rearrangement uses TRBV5-6 and TRBJ2-7, with 9 bases that match TRBD1. Unmatched junction bases numbered 9, after V lost 4 bases and J lost 7 bases. CDR1 is SGHDT and CDR2 is YYEEEE in the germline V gene. The CDR3 runs to 14 residues. The DNA for the CDR3 is TGTGCCAGCAGCCTCGGGACAGGGTTTGTTGAGCAGTACTTC. Protein sequence: CASSLGTGFVEQYF.

The chain is built from TRBV14 and TRBJ2-1; D may correspond to TRBD1 or TRBD2 (5 bases each). V was clipped by 3 bases and J by 6 bases, with 21 bases between them. This CDR3 comprises 17 residues. Germline CDR1 and CDR2: SGHDN and FVKESK. Here the CDR3 reads CASSQVPGRFHTNEQFF. The DNA of the CDR3 is TGTGCCAGCAGCCAGGTACCGGGGCGTTTCCATACCAATGAGCAGTTCTTC.

This clone was picked up one time. The chain carries TRBV6-5 and TRBJ2-7; 10 bases fit TRBD2. The J segment lost 4 bases and the V segment lost 4 bases, leaving 7 bases of the junction unmatched. The CDR3 has 15 residues. Germline assignment: CDR1 MNHEY and CDR2 SVGAGI. CDR3 coding DNA: TGTGCCAGCAGTTTCCGCTCTAGCGGGAGATACGAGCAGTACTTC. It codes for CASSFRSSGRYEQYF.

In this sample, this clone turned up once. V gene TRBV5-1 combines with J gene TRBJ2-5; D gene ambiguous. V gave up 1 base and J gave up 1 base, with 8 bases separating them. Germline assignment: CDR1 SGHRS and CDR2 YFSETQ. This CDR3 comprises 14 residues. Written as DNA, the CDR3 is TGCGCCAGCAGCTTGAGCTCGACCCAAGAGACCCAGTACTTC. As protein: CASSLSSTQETQYF.

This clone was seen only once. V usage is TRBV4-2 and J usage is TRBJ1-6; D is ambiguous. This CDR3 is built from 15 residues. CDR1 and CDR2 from the germline V gene are LGHNA and YNFKEQ. Deletions cut 4 bases from V and 3 bases from J, with 10 bases between. This CDR3 reads CASSPAGFYNSPLHF. CDR3 DNA sequence: TGTGCCAGCAGCCCTGCGGGGTTCTATAATTCACCCCTCCACTTT.

The J gene is TRBJ2-5, the V gene TRBV6-5; 7 positions agree with TRBD2. Unmatched junction bases numbered 5, after V lost 6 bases and J lost 4 bases. The CDR3 covers 13 residues. Germline CDR1 is MNHEY and CDR2 is SVGAGI. CDR3 bases: TGTGCCAGCAGAACCCTAGCGGCAGAGACCCAGTACTTC. Its protein product is CASRTLAAETQYF.

V and J are TRBV5-1 and TRBJ2-1; TRBD2 matches at 7 bases. CDR1 and CDR2 (germline): SGHRS, YFSETQ. CDR3 length equals 14 residues. Trimming removed 9 bases from V and 4 bases from J; junction bases left unmatched: 10. This CDR3 is CATSRGGVYNEQFF. CDR3 nucleotide sequence: TGCGCCACCTCACGTGGGGGGGTATACAATGAGCAGTTCTTC.

V gene TRBV2 combines with J gene TRBJ2-1; 7 nucleotides line up with TRBD2. Germline CDR1 reads SNHLY; CDR2 reads FYNNEI. Unmatched junction bases numbered 10, after V lost 2 bases and J lost 6 bases. This CDR3 has 16 residues. This chain's CDR3 is CASSEWRLAASNEQFF. CDR3 in DNA: TGTGCCAGCAGTGAATGGAGACTAGCTGCCTCCAATGAGCAGTTCTTC.

Concerning this clone itself: Compared with germline, one end of the junction differs, possibly owing to a read error. The rearrangement joins TRBV28 to TRBJ2-7; 7 bases fit TRBD2. In germline, CDR1 is MDHEN, CDR2 SYDVKM. This CDR3 spans 14 amino acids. CDR3 in DNA: TGTGCCAGCCGTGCGGGCGGGAGCTCCTCCGAGCAGTACTTC. As protein: CASRAGGSSSEQYF.

CDR3 nucleotides: TGTGCCAGCAGTCCCCTCGGAGTTAAAGCTTTCTTT. Amino acid sequence: CASSPLGVKAFF. The chain uses TRBV12-3 or TRBV12-4 and TRBJ1-1; D is unclear. This CDR3 spans 12 amino acids. V lost 5 bases and J lost 9, with 13 bases in between.

The chain recombines TRBV6-5 with TRBJ2-5, with a weak D call TRBD1 (5 bases). V dropped 7 bases and J dropped 1 base, with 10 bases sitting between them. Germline V CDR1 and CDR2: MNHEY, SVGAGI. The CDR3 is made up of 13 amino acids. The CDR3 DNA follows: TGTGCCAGCACTAGACAGCCCCAAGAGACCCAGTACTTC. This translates into CASTRQPQETQYF.

This sequence joins TRBV5-6 and TRBJ2-3; D unclear. CDR3 size: 17 residues. V was shortened by 5 bases and J by 4 bases, with 23 bases between the two germline ends. Per germline, CDR1 SGHDT and CDR2 YYEEEE. The CDR3 reads CASRAVVESWKSDTQYF. In nucleotides, the CDR3 is TGTGCCAGCAGAGCAGTGGTGGAGTCCTGGAAGTCAGATACGCAGTATTTT.

The chain uses TRBV12-3 or TRBV12-4 and TRBJ2-7; no clear D gene. The V gene lost 3 bases and the J gene lost 5 bases, with 11 bases spanning the gap. The CDR3 is made up of 13 amino acids. CDR3 nucleotide sequence: TGTGCCAGCAGTTTTCTCGGCTACCACGAGCAGTACTTC. It is translated as CASSFLGYHEQYF.

The chain combines TRBV28 with TRBJ2-3, with 8 bases fitting TRBD2. Germline-derived CDR1 and CDR2 are MDHEN and SYDVKM. This CDR3 is built from 15 residues. Trimming cost V 4 bases and J 0 bases; bases outside gene matches: 3. The CDR3 region has the DNA TGTGCCAGCAGTTGGACTAGCCCTAGCACAGATACGCAGTATTTT. This encodes CASSWTSPSTDTQYF.

This chain uses TRBV5-1 with TRBJ2-6; D is ambiguous. Trimming removed 4 bases at V and 3 bases at J, with 14 bases between. Germline V gene data show CDR1 as SGHRS and CDR2 as YFSETQ. There are 16 residues in the CDR3. CDR3 in amino acids: CASSPITGYGANVLTF. The DNA of the CDR3 is TGCGCCAGCAGCCCAATAACTGGATATGGGGCCAACGTCCTGACTTTC.

V usage is TRBV28 and J usage is TRBJ1-5, with D tentatively TRBD1 (5 bases). The ends were cut back, 5 bases at V and 6 bases at J, with 14 bases in the middle. This CDR3 contains 14 residues. Germline CDR1 reads MDHEN; CDR2 reads SYDVKM. The CDR3 DNA reads as TGTGCCAGCAGTCCAACTCTAGGGGTTCAGCCCCAGCATTTT. Its protein product is CASSPTLGVQPQHF.

This clone has just one count. This chain joins TRBV5-6 and TRBJ1-5; no firm D call. Germline V gene sequence: CDR1 SGHDT, CDR2 YYEEEE. V was pared by 4 bases and J by 6 bases, with 8 bases between. The CDR3 covers 12 residues. CDR3 DNA sequence: TGTGCCAGCAGCCCCGGTGGTCAGCCCCAGCATTTT. Residues: CASSPGGQPQHF.

CDR3 nucleotide sequence: TGTGCCAGCAGCTTGCGGCGGGTGGGGCAAGAGACCCAGTACTTC. It codes for CASSLRRVGQETQYF. The V and J genes are TRBV5-4 and TRBJ2-5, with D possibly matching TRBD2 (5 bases). V lost 1 base, J lost 2 bases, and 12 bases lay in between. This CDR3 contains 15 residues. In germline, CDR1 is SGHNT, CDR2 YYREEE (reference sequence). The whole variable domain, remainder taken from reference TRBV5-4 and TRBJ2-5, is ETGVTQSPTHLIKTRGQQVTLRCSSQSGHNTVSWYQQALGQGPQFIFQYYREEENGRGNFPPRFSGLQFPNYSSELNVNALELDDSALYLCASSLRRVGQETQYFGPGTRLLVL.

The chain recombines TRBV6-6 with TRBJ1-5; D perhaps matches TRBD1 (6 bases). This CDR3 region has 13 residues. The ends were cut back, 3 bases at V and 5 bases at J, with 8 bases in the middle. CDR1 and CDR2 (germline): MNHNY, SVGAGI (reference sequence). The CDR3 DNA follows: TGTGCCAGCAGTTATAACAGGGATCAGCCCCAGCATTTT. The encoded protein is CASSYNRDQPQHF.

V usage is TRBV11-2 and J usage is TRBJ2-1, with D maybe TRBD2 (5 bases). The CDR3 length is 13 residues. The V gene's germline CDR1 is SGHAT and CDR2 FQNNGV. V was shortened by 5 bases and J by 7 bases, with 12 bases between the two germline ends. Written as DNA, the CDR3 is TGTGCCAGCAGCCCTAAATTAGCGAATGAGCAGTTCTTC. Protein product: CASSPKLANEQFF.

Relative to its sample, this clone is medium-sized. CDR3 DNA sequence: TGTGCCAGCACTAGCGACCCGACCTACGAGCAGTACTTC. Translating it yields CASTSDPTYEQYF. The V gene is TRBV5-4, the J gene TRBJ2-7; D is perhaps TRBD2 (6 bases). The CDR3 covers 13 residues. V was trimmed by 6 bases and J by 2 bases, leaving 12 bases between them. Germline V gives CDR1 SGHNT, CDR2 YYREEE (reference sequence).

The chain joins TRBV5-1 to TRBJ2-5; 8 bases line up with TRBD1. V shed 0 bases, J shed 3 bases, and the junction held 1 base outside the gene matches. The CDR3 is 14 amino acids. Germline-derived CDR1 and CDR2 are SGHRS and YFSETQ. CDR3: CASSLGTGKETQYF. In DNA, the CDR3 is TGCGCCAGCAGCTTGGGGACAGGGAAAGAGACCCAGTACTTC.